The entry below gives a single T cell receptor beta chain sequence along with its context. No antigen is known for it. The sample comes from a study of CD8 T cells in ankylosing spondylitis. The CDR3 is 14 residues long. V was cut by 5 bases and J by 2 bases, with 13 bases left in between. From germline, CDR1 is MNHNS and CDR2 SASEGT. Preparation of TCR beta libraries was done by quantitative 5'-RACE with molecular barcodes. TCRdb used MiXCR to reprocess the 5' RACE reads, holding one entry per CDR3 protein. The sample consists of 500,000 to 650,000 distinct CDR3 sequences, over 4% of them appearing once. Study-level findings and limits: Certain motif variants had earlier been reported in reactive arthritis synovial fluid and blood. It was reported that disease-linked clones were significantly enriched in matched ankylosing spondylitis synovial fluid. What appeared characteristic of ankylosing spondylitis blood was a TCR beta motif of several highly homologous variants. Those disease-linked clones were CD8+; they were also relatively rare in peripheral blood.

Sequenced material: blood, either unsorted or a sorted T cell fraction (not recorded which). This rearrangement joins TRBV6-1 to TRBJ2-7, with D possibly TRBD1 on 5 matching bases. The TCR was taken from a male donor with ankylosing spondylitis. CDR3 in DNA: TGTGCCAGCAGTATGACAGTCCAGGCCTACGAGCAGTACTTC. Residues: CASSMTVQAYEQYF.